The clone carrying this TCR beta chain was recorded only once. No antigen is known for it. PCR was performed using 60 Vbeta and 13 Jbeta primers. The method was immunoSEQ multiplex PCR; TCRdb's version includes in-frame clones alone and lacks a portion of them. The table shows 95,000 to 150,000 clones, with around 80% occurring only once. The sample is drawn from a study of cytomegalovirus exposure and HLA in healthy donors. About the study: From HLA-typed donors, an early data release held around 80 million unique TCRs. Points from the study as a whole: In a later analysis, compared with equally common non-associated chains, HLA-associated beta chains were more expanded. The classifier reportedly diagnosed cytomegalovirus status with high sensitivity and specificity. There was a cluster of highly shared sequence variants that was likely a sequencing artifact.

This CDR3 is 16 amino acids long. Germline V gene data show CDR1 as MNHEY and CDR2 as SMNVEV (reference sequence). Trimming took off 6 bases at V and 0 bases at J, with 18 bases between the two ends. Sample: PBMCs. The sequence was collected from a man aged 25 to 40 in good health and CMV-seropositive. The chain has TRBV27 and TRBJ2-7; tentative D call: TRBD1 (5 bases). CDR3 protein: CASRKRPATVSYEQYF. CDR3 nucleotides: TGTGCCAGCAGGAAGCGCCCCGCGACAGTCTCCTACGAGCAGTACTTC.